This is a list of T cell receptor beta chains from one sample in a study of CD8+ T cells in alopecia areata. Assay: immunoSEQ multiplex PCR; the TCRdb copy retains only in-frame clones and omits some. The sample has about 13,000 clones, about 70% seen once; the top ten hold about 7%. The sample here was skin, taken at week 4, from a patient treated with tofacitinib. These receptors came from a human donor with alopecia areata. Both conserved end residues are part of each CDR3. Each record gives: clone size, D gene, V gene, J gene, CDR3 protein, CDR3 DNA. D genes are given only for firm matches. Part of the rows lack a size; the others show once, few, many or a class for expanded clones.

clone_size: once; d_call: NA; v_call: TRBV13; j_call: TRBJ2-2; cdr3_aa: CASRRGAGTGELFF; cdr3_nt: TGTGCCAGCCGTCGGGGGGCAGGAACCGGGGAGCTGTTTTTT
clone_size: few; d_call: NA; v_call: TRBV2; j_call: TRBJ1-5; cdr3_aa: CASTSDSGQPQHF; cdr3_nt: TGTGCCAGCACCTCGGACAGTGGGCAGCCCCAGCATTTT
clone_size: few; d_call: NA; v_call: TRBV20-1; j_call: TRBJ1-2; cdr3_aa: CSAYKDGYTF; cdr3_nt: TGCAGTGCGTATAAAGATGGCTACACCTTC
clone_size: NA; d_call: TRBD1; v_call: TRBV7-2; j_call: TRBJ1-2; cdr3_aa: CASSLGTGNGYTF; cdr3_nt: TGTGCCAGCAGCTTAGGGACAGGGAATGGCTACACCTTC
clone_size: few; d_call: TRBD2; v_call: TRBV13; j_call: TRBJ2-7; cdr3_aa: CASSDSGAYEQYF; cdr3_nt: TGTGCCAGCAGCGATAGCGGGGCTTACGAGCAGTACTTC
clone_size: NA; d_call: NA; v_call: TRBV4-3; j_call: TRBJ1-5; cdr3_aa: CASSRTLTGNQPQHF; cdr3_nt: TGCGCCAGCAGCCGAACGCTAACAGGGAATCAGCCCCAGCATTTT
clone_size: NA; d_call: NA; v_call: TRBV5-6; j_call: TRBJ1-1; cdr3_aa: CASSLDNTEAFF; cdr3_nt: TGTGCCAGCAGCTTGGATAACACTGAAGCTTTCTTT
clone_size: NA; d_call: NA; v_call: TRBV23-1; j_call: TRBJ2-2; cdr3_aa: CASSQSGESNTGELFF; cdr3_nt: TGCGCCAGCAGTCAGTCCGGCGAATCGAACACCGGGGAGCTGTTTTTT
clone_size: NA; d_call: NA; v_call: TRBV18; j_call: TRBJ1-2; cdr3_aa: CASSPSALYGYTF; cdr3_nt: TGTGCCAGCTCCCCGTCGGCCCTCTATGGCTACACCTTC
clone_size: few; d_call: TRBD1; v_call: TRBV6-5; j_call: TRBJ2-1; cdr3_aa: CAAHTGQNPYNEQFF; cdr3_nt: TGTGCCGCTCATACGGGACAGAATCCCTACAATGAGCAGTTCTTC
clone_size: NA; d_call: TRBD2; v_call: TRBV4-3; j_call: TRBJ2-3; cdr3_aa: CASSRMLVAGGQGDTQYF; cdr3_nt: TGCGCCAGCAGCCGAATGCTCGTAGCGGGGGGGCAGGGAGATACGCAGTATTTT
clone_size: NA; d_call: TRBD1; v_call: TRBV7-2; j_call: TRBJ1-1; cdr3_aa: CASSLGRQGGVTEAFF; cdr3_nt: TGTGCCAGCAGCTTAGGGCGACAGGGGGGCGTCACTGAAGCTTTCTTT
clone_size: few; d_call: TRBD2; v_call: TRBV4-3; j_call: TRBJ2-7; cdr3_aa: CASSQGGGEQYF; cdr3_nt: TGCGCCAGCAGCCAAGGGGGGGGCGAGCAGTACTTC
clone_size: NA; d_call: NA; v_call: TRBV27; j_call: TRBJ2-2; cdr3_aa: CASSLTAGWGTGELFF; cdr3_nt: TGTGCCAGCAGTTTAACGGCAGGGTGGGGCACCGGGGAGCTGTTTTTT
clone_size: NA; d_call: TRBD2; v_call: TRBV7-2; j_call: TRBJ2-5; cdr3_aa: CASSSRGGLGKAETQYF; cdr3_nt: TGTGCCAGCAGCTCGAGGGGGGGACTAGGGAAGGCGGAGACCCAGTACTTC
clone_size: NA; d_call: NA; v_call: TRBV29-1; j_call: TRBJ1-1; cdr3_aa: CSVDETGLNTEAFF; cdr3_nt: TGCAGCGTTGACGAGACAGGACTGAACACTGAAGCTTTCTTT
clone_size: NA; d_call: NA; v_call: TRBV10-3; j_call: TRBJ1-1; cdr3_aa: CAIRFGTWNNEAFF; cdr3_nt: TGTGCCATCAGATTCGGGACATGGAACAATGAAGCTTTCTTT
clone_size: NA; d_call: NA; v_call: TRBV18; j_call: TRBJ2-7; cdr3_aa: CASSSETGREQYF; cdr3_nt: TGTGCCAGCTCATCAGAGACGGGACGGGAGCAGTACTTC
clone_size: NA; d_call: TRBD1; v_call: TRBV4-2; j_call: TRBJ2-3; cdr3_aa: CASSQDRARTGTTDTQYF; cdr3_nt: TGTGCCAGCAGCCAAGATCGGGCGAGGACAGGGACGACAGATACGCAGTATTTT
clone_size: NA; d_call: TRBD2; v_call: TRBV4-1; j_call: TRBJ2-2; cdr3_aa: CASSQAHQRGGPGELFF; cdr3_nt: TGCGCCAGCAGCCAAGCCCATCAGCGGGGGGGCCCCGGGGAGCTGTTTTTT
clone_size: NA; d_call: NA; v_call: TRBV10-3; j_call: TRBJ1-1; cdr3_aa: CASYQRGGPNTEAFF; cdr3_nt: TGTGCCAGCTACCAAAGGGGGGGCCCGAACACTGAAGCTTTCTTT
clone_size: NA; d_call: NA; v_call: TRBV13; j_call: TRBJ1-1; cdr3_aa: CASSLGLGSLTEAFF; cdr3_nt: TGTGCCAGCAGCTTAGGCCTCGGGAGCCTCACTGAAGCTTTCTTT
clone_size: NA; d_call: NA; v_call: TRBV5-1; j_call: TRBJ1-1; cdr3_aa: CASSVGPANTEAFF; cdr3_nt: TGCGCCAGCTCTGTTGGTCCAGCGAACACTGAAGCTTTCTTT
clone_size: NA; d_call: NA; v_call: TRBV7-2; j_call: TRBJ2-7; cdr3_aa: CASSLYSYEQYF; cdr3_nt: TGTGCCAGCAGCTTGTACAGTTACGAGCAGTACTTC
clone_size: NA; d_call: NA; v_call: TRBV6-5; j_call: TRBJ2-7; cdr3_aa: CASSFLRGVTYEQYF; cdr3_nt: TGTGCCAGCAGCTTTCTCCGGGGCGTTACCTACGAGCAGTACTTC
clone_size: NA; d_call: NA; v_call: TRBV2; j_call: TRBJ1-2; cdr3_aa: CASGRQAIGGGYTF; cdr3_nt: TGTGCCAGCGGAAGACAGGCGATAGGAGGTGGCTACACCTTC
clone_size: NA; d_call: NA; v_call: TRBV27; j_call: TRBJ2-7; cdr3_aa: CASSLLTDEGYEQYF; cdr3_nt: TGTGCCAGCAGTTTATTAACGGATGAGGGGTACGAGCAGTACTTC
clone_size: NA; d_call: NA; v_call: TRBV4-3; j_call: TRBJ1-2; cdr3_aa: CASSQEPGPYGYTF; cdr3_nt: TGCGCCAGCAGCCAAGAGCCAGGGCCCTATGGCTACACCTTC
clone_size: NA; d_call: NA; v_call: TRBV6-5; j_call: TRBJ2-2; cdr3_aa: CASSGGGDTGELFF; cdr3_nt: TGTGCCAGCAGCGGGGGTGGGGACACCGGGGAGCTGTTTTTT
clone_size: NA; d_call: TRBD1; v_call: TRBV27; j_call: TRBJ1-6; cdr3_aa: CASSRGTGISPLHF; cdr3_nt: TGTGCCAGCAGCCGGGGGACAGGGATCTCACCCCTCCACTTT
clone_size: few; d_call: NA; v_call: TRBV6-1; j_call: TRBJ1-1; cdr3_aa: CASSARRGRWPLAMNTEAFF; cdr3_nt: TGTGCCAGCAGTGCCCGGAGAGGGAGGTGGCCTCTAGCAATGAACACTGAAGCTTTCTTT
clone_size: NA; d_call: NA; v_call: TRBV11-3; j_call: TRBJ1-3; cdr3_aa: CASSLDRTWGNTIYF; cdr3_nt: TGTGCCAGCAGCCTAGACCGGACGTGGGGAAACACCATATATTTT
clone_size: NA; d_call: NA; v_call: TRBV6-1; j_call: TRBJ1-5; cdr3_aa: CASSIGSGSNQPQHF; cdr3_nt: TGTGCCAGCAGTATCGGGTCAGGTAGCAATCAGCCCCAGCATTTT
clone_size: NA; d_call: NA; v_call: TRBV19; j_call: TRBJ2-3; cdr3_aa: CASSHRDGAGTDTQYF; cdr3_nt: TGTGCCAGTAGTCACCGGGACGGCGCCGGCACAGATACGCAGTATTTT
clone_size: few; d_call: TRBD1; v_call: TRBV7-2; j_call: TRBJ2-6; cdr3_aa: CASSSLVGTGGSGANVLTF; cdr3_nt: TGTGCCAGCAGCTCTCTGGTGGGGACAGGGGGCTCTGGGGCCAACGTCCTGACTTTC
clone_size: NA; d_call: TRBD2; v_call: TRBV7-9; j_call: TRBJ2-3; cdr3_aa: CASSSLASGGISDTQYF; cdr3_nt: TGTGCCAGCAGCTCCCTTGCCAGCGGGGGAATATCAGATACGCAGTATTTT
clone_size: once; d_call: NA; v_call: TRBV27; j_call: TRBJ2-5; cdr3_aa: CASSPSLRYQETQYF; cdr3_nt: TGTGCCAGCAGTCCATCTCTACGGTACCAAGAGACCCAGTACTTC
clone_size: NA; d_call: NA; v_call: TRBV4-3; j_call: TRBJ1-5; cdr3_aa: CASSQDRGAIGQPQHF; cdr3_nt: TGCGCCAGCAGCCAAGATCGGGGGGCGATCGGGCAGCCCCAGCATTTT
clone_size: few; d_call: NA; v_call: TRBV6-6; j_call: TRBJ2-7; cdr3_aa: CASSRPGQPHEQYF; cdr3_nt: TGTGCCAGCAGCCGCCCCGGACAGCCCCACGAGCAGTACTTC
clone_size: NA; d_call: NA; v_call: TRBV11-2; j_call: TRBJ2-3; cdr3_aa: CASSSPGGTDTQYF; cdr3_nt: TGTGCCAGCAGCTCCCCCGGGGGCACAGATACGCAGTATTTT
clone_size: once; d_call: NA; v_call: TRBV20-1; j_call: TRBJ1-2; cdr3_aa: CSARSYGYTF; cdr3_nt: TGCAGTGCTAGATCATATGGCTACACCTTC
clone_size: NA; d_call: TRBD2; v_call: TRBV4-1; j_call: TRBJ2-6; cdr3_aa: CASSRDLGGSSGANVLTF; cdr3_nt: TGCGCCAGCAGCCGAGACCTGGGGGGGAGTTCTGGGGCCAACGTCCTGACTTTC
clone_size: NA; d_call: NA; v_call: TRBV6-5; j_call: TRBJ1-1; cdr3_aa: CASRALQGNTEAFF; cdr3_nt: TGTGCCAGCAGAGCGCTACAGGGGAACACTGAAGCTTTCTTT
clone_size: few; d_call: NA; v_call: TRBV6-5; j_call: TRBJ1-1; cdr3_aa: CASSYRLNTEAFF; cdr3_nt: TGTGCCAGCAGTTACCGATTGAACACTGAAGCTTTCTTT
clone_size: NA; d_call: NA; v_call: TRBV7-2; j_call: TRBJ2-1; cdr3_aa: CASSDPGAERVYNEQFF; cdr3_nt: TGTGCCAGCAGCGACCCGGGAGCGGAGCGGGTGTACAATGAGCAGTTCTTC
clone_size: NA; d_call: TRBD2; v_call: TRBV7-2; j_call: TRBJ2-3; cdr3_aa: CASNLLGGGAQPDTQYF; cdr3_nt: TGTGCCAGCAACCTTTTGGGCGGGGGGGCCCAGCCAGATACGCAGTATTTT
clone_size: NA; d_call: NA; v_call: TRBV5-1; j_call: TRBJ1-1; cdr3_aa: CASSIQGLNTEAFF; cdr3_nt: TGCGCCAGCAGCATACAGGGCCTGAACACTGAAGCTTTCTTT
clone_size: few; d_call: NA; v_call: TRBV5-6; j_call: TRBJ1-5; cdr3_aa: CASSLKQAGNQPQHF; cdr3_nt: TGTGCCAGCAGCTTGAAGCAGGCCGGCAATCAGCCCCAGCATTTT
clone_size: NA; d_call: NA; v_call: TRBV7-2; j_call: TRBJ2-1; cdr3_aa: CASSLLDRFNEQFF; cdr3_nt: TGTGCCAGCAGCTTATTGGACAGATTCAATGAGCAGTTCTTC
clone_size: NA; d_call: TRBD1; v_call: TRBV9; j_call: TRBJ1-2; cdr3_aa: CASSVRPGQGAGVDGYTF; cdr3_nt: TGTGCCAGCAGCGTGAGACCGGGACAGGGGGCCGGGGTAGATGGCTACACCTTC
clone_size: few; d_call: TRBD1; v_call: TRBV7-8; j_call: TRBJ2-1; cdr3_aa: CASSFGQGNEQFF; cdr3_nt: TGTGCCAGCAGCTTCGGACAGGGCAATGAGCAGTTCTTC
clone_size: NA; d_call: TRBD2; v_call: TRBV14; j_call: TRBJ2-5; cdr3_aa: CASSQSRGGPLKETQYF; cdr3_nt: TGTGCCAGCAGCCAAAGTCGGGGGGGACCATTGAAAGAGACCCAGTACTTC
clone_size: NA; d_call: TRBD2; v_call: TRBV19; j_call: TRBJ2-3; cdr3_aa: CASSRTSGGTDTQYF; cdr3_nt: TGTGCCAGTAGCCGGACTAGCGGAGGCACAGATACGCAGTATTTT
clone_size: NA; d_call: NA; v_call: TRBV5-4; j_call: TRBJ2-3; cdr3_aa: CAAYKGQGPDTQYF; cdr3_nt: TGTGCCGCTTATAAGGGGCAGGGACCAGATACGCAGTATTTT